Listed below are T cell receptor beta chains from one sample, sequenced in a study of T cell responses to AZD1222 COVID-19 vaccine. TCRdb keeps only in-frame clones here, not all; method: immunoSEQ multiplex PCR. The repertoire holds around 180,000 clones, with 85% to 95% as singletons. This material consisted of peripheral blood, taken on day 0 of AZD1222 vaccination. These receptor sequences come from an adult in good health. Each CDR3 is given with its conserved first and last residue. D genes are given only for firm matches. The size field is filled for only some rows; it gives once, few, many or a size class.

clone size,J gene,V gene,D gene,CDR3 protein,CDR3 DNA
-,TRBJ1-2,TRBV18,-,CASSLKQGGYGYTF,TGTGCCAGCTCACTAAAACAGGGCGGCTATGGCTACACCTTC
once,TRBJ1-2,TRBV5-6,-,CASSPPGANYGYTF,TGTGCCAGCAGCCCACCCGGGGCGAACTATGGCTACACCTTC
-,TRBJ1-1,TRBV5-5,-,CASSVDVKWTEAFF,TGTGCCAGCAGCGTTGACGTCAAGTGGACTGAAGCTTTCTTT
-,TRBJ1-1,TRBV6-2/TRBV6-3,TRBD1,CASSYPHSGQGNTEAFF,TGTGCCAGCAGTTACCCACATTCGGGACAGGGGAATACTGAAGCTTTCTTT
-,TRBJ1-2,TRBV6-1,-,CASSEAGGTNYGYTF,TGTGCCAGCAGTGAAGCGGGAGGAACTAACTATGGCTACACCTTC
once,TRBJ2-1,TRBV5-4,TRBD1,CASTNDRQGRTQFF,TGTGCCAGCACAAATGACAGACAGGGCCGAACCCAGTTCTTC
-,TRBJ2-1,TRBV10-3,TRBD1,CAISGTGSRHEQFF,TGTGCCATCAGTGGGACAGGGTCAAGGCATGAGCAGTTCTTC
-,TRBJ1-2,TRBV19,-,CAISIGGYGYTF,TGTGCCATTTCCATCGGAGGGTATGGCTACACCTTC
-,TRBJ2-3,TRBV14,-,CASSQPDRDTQYF,TGTGCCAGCAGCCAACCCGACAGAGATACGCAGTATTTT
-,TRBJ2-2,TRBV6-1,TRBD1,CASSDQGANTGELFF,TGTGCCAGCAGTGACCAGGGGGCGAACACCGGGGAGCTGTTTTTT
-,TRBJ2-7,TRBV3-1/TRBV3-2,-,CASSTGNEQYF,TGTGCCAGCTCGACCGGGAACGAGCAGTACTTC
-,TRBJ1-3,TRBV9,-,CASRPPYSGNTIYF,TGTGCCAGCAGACCACCCTACTCTGGAAACACCATATATTTT
-,TRBJ1-6,TRBV7-6,-,CASSQGQGGNSPLHF,TGTGCCAGCTCCCAAGGGCAGGGTGGTAATTCACCCCTCCACTTT
-,TRBJ2-3,TRBV7-2,TRBD2,CASSLANGGAIDTQYF,TGTGCCAGCAGCTTAGCCAACGGGGGGGCTATAGATACGCAGTATTTT
-,TRBJ1-2,TRBV10-3,-,CAITSGVRLANYGYTF,TGTGCCATCACCTCAGGGGTTCGGCTAGCTAACTATGGCTACACCTTC
-,TRBJ1-1,TRBV4-1,-,CASRGSRDTAGTEAFF,TGCGCCAGCAGAGGGAGCAGGGATACGGCGGGCACTGAAGCTTTCTTT
-,TRBJ1-6,TRBV19,TRBD1,CASSLGQGRDSPLHF,TGTGCCAGTAGTTTAGGACAGGGGAGAGATTCACCCCTCCACTTT
once,TRBJ1-1,TRBV7-9,TRBD1,CASSSSGGITEAFF,TGTGCCAGCAGCTCCTCAGGGGGCATCACTGAAGCTTTCTTT
few,TRBJ1-1,TRBV5-4,-,CASSSNRAPRTEAFF,TGTGCCAGCAGCTCGAACAGGGCCCCGCGCACTGAAGCTTTCTTT
-,TRBJ1-2,TRBV15,TRBD1,CATSREGTGTEYGYTF,TGTGCCACCAGCAGAGAGGGGACCGGGACAGAGTATGGCTACACCTTC
-,TRBJ1-1,TRBV18,TRBD1,CASSGTAEGVAFF,TGTGCCAGCTCCGGGACAGCCGAGGGGGTAGCTTTCTTT
-,TRBJ1-6,TRBV7-3,TRBD1,CASSSFPGTGDDVGSPLHF,TGTGCCAGCAGCTCATTTCCGGGGACAGGGGATGATGTAGGTTCACCCCTCCACTTT
-,TRBJ1-1,TRBV3-1/TRBV3-2,-,CASSQDMYTEAFF,TGTGCCAGCAGCCAAGATATGTACACTGAAGCTTTCTTT
-,TRBJ2-3,TRBV19,TRBD2,CASSMLAGGPWDTQYF,TGTGCCAGTAGTATGTTAGCGGGGGGCCCTTGGGATACGCAGTATTTT
-,TRBJ1-1,TRBV11-2,-,CASSFLRDGNTEAFF,TGTGCCAGCAGCTTTCTCCGGGACGGGAACACTGAAGCTTTCTTT